The 31 T cell receptor beta chains below all came from one sample that was sequenced in a study of blood T cell repertoires in COVID-19. Repertoires were generated with immunoSEQ multiplex PCR, while TCRdb's copy carries only in-frame clones and drops some. Here the sample spans approximately 320,000 clones, 65% to 90% being singletons. Input material: peripheral blood. These TCRs come from a human donor in a cohort sampled during active COVID-19.

J is TRBJ1-1 and V is TRBV7-9; 7 positions agree with TRBD1. The CDR3 contains 13 residues. V lost 5 bases, J lost 4 bases, and 4 bases stayed unmatched. The germline CDR1 and CDR2 sequences are SEHNR and FQNEAQ (reference sequence). CDR3 nucleotides: TGTGCCAGCAGCGCCCCAGGGGGCACTGAAGCTTTCTTT. Its protein product is CASSAPGGTEAFF.

This chain connects TRBV29-1 to TRBJ2-7, with a possible D match to TRBD1 (6 bases). V dropped 0 bases and J dropped 2 bases, with 14 bases sitting between them. This CDR3 region has 15 residues. Germline CDR1 and CDR2: SQVTM and ANQGSEA. Here the CDR3 DNA reads TGCAGCGTTGAAGACCCGGGACAAAACGCCTACGAGCAGTACTTC. Residues: CSVEDPGQNAYEQYF.

This clone was seen more than once but under ten times. This chain connects TRBV5-1 to TRBJ1-2; TRBD1 is a possible D gene (5 bases). This CDR3 has 15 residues. V lost 0 bases and J lost 7, with 16 bases in between. Germline values: CDR1 SGHRS, CDR2 YFSETQ. The CDR3 DNA reads TGCGCCAGCAGCTTGGAGGCAGGGCAATTTTTTGGCTACACCTTC. Translation: CASSLEAGQFFGYTF. Using reference TRBV5-1 and TRBJ1-2 for the parts outside the CDR3, the full variable domain is KAGVTQTPRYLIKTRGQQVTLSCSPISGHRSVSWYQQTPGQGLQFLFEYFSETQRNKGNFPGRFSGRQFSNSRSEMNVSTLELGDSALYLCASSLEAGQFFGYTFGSGTRLTVV.

The J gene is TRBJ1-1, the V gene TRBV5-1, with a weak D call TRBD1 (6 bases). This CDR3 contains 16 residues. CDR1 and CDR2 (germline): SGHRS, YFSETQ. Trimming cost V 2 bases and J 1 base, with 15 bases left between them. The CDR3 coding sequence is TGCGCCAGCAGCTTACAGGGTTACCCTACGAACACTGAAGCTTTCTTT. It encodes CASSLQGYPTNTEAFF.

V gene TRBV7-9 combines with J gene TRBJ1-1; the D is unclear. The CDR3 is made up of 12 amino acids. Trimming removed 5 bases from V and 2 bases from J, with 6 bases in between. In germline, CDR1 is SEHNR, CDR2 FQNEAQ (reference sequence). CDR3 in amino acids: CASSAGNTEAFF. CDR3 bases: TGTGCCAGCAGCGCAGGAAACACTGAAGCTTTCTTT.

The rearrangement uses TRBV2 and TRBJ1-1, with TRBD1 matching over 9 bases. CDR3 length: 15 residues. CDR1 SNHLY and CDR2 FYNNEI come from the germline V gene. J lost 5 bases, V lost 9 bases, and 13 bases had no gene match. The CDR3 loop reads CASIVDRGEFTEAFF. The CDR3 coding sequence is TGTGCCAGTATAGTTGACAGGGGGGAATTTACTGAAGCTTTCTTT.

The V and J genes are TRBV24-1 and TRBJ1-4; TRBD1 is a possible D gene (6 bases). The CDR3 spans 13 residues. The germline CDR1 and CDR2 sequences are KGHDR and SFDVKD. The V gene lost 12 bases and the J gene lost 7 bases, with 17 bases spanning the gap. The chain's CDR3 is CAVGGGGGEKLFF. The CDR3 nucleotides are TGTGCCGTCGGGGGGGGCGGTGGTGAAAAACTGTTTTTT.

The chain has TRBV13 and TRBJ1-2, with a possible D match to TRBD1 (5 bases). V lost 4 bases to trimming and J lost 4 bases, with 16 bases between them. CDR1 is PRHDT, CDR2 FYEKMQ, per germline (reference sequence). The CDR3 has 15 residues. In DNA, the CDR3 is TGTGCCAGCAGCTCTAGGGCAGGGTTCTCCTATGGCTACACCTTC. Its protein is CASSSRAGFSYGYTF.

CDR3 DNA: TGCGCCAGCACCCCACAGCGGGTCTATGGCTACACCTTC. It is translated as CASTPQRVYGYTF. The chain has TRBV10-2 and TRBJ1-2; no reliable D call. With 7 bases removed from V and 4 bases from J, the gap between germline ends came to 13 bases. Germline CDR1 and CDR2: WSHSY and SAAADI. The CDR3 extends over 13 amino acids.

The rearrangement links TRBV5-1 to TRBJ2-3; 7 bases are a match to TRBD2. Trimming cost V 0 bases and J 2 bases; bases outside gene matches: 6. The V gene's germline CDR1 is SGHRS and CDR2 YFSETQ. The CDR3 runs 16 residues. The CDR3 reads CASSLGLADPTDTQYF. CDR3 nucleotides: TGCGCCAGCAGCTTGGGGCTAGCGGACCCCACAGATACGCAGTATTTT.

The chain uses TRBV4-1 and TRBJ1-5; D may be TRBD1 (5 bases). Germline CDR1 and CDR2: MGHRA and YSYEKL. V dropped 0 bases and J dropped 0 bases, with 12 bases sitting between them. The CDR3 extends over 17 amino acids. CDR3: CASSQDGQGASNQPQHF. The CDR3 DNA follows: TGCGCCAGCAGCCAAGACGGGCAAGGGGCTAGCAATCAGCCCCAGCATTTT.

V usage is TRBV2 and J usage is TRBJ1-3; 9 bases align to TRBD1. Germline loops: CDR1 SNHLY, CDR2 FYNNEI. V was pared by 6 bases and J by 0 bases, with 3 bases of the junction left unmatched. This CDR3 region has 15 residues. DNA for the CDR3: TGTGCCAGCAGCGGACAGGGGTTCTCTGGAAACACCATATATTTT. As protein: CASSGQGFSGNTIYF.

The chain has TRBV6-5 and TRBJ2-2; TRBD1 matches 11 bases. CDR1 and CDR2 from the germline V gene are MNHEY and SVGAGI. There are 15 residues in the CDR3. The J segment lost 6 bases and the V segment lost 5 bases, leaving 5 bases of the junction unmatched. The CDR3 is CASSIRDRGSGELFF. The CDR3 DNA sequence: TGTGCCAGCAGTATCCGGGACAGGGGGTCCGGGGAGCTGTTTTTT.

There are a few counts of this clone. The chain carries TRBV24-1 and TRBJ1-1; 10 nucleotides agree with TRBD1. Per germline, CDR1 KGHDR and CDR2 SFDVKD. The CDR3 has 18 residues. The ends lost 2 bases at V and 3 bases at J; junction bases unmatched: 11. CDR3 loop: CATSDSTRDRGVYTEAFF. CDR3 in DNA: TGTGCCACCAGTGATTCCACCCGGGACAGGGGCGTATACACTGAAGCTTTCTTT.

The genes are TRBV20-1 and TRBJ1-1, with 7 positions matching TRBD1. The V segment lost 3 bases and the J segment 5 bases; nucleotides outside the gene matches: 6. The CDR3 has 13 amino acids. Germline-derived CDR1 and CDR2 are DFQATT and SNEGSKA (reference sequence). As DNA, the CDR3 is TGCAGTGCTAGTTCCACAGGGGATACTGAAGCTTTCTTT. Protein sequence: CSASSTGDTEAFF.

The rearrangement uses TRBV5-6 and TRBJ2-3, with 7 nucleotides matching TRBD2. CDR1 and CDR2 from the germline V gene are SGHDT and YYEEEE. V lost 0 bases to trimming and J lost 5 bases; unmatched junction nucleotides: 3. The CDR3 loop spans 14 amino acids. The CDR3 nucleotides read TGTGCCAGCAGCTTGGGAGGCGGGGGAGATACGCAGTATTTT. The encoded protein is CASSLGGGGDTQYF.

The chain employs TRBV14 and TRBJ2-7; 11 bases align to TRBD1. CDR1 and CDR2 from the germline V gene are SGHDN and FVKESK. This CDR3 is built from 15 residues. V lost 4 bases, J lost 3 bases, and 5 bases stayed unmatched. Here the CDR3 DNA reads TGTGCCAGCAGCCTAGGGACAGGGGGATTCTACGAGCAGTACTTC. It codes for CASSLGTGGFYEQYF.

V and J are TRBV15 and TRBJ2-2, with 8 bases fitting TRBD2. Germline assignment: CDR1 LNHNV and CDR2 YYDKDF (reference sequence). V gave up 4 bases and J gave up 1 base; unmatched junction bases: 14. The CDR3 has 19 amino acids. In nucleotides, the CDR3 is TGTGCCACCAGCACCCCCCGGGGGGGGGCGGGACTGAACACCGGGGAGCTGTTTTTT. Protein: CATSTPRGGAGLNTGELFF.

V usage is TRBV10-2 and J usage is TRBJ2-2, with 9 bases lining up with TRBD1. This CDR3 is 17 amino acids long. Germline CDR1 is WSHSY and CDR2 is SAAADI. V trimming: 4 bases; J trimming: 3 bases; junction bases outside the gene matches: 9. CDR3: CASSGGWRTGDTGELFF. CDR3 nucleotide sequence: TGCGCCAGCAGTGGAGGGTGGAGGACAGGGGACACCGGGGAGCTGTTTTTT.

V is TRBV19 and J is TRBJ2-2, with 14 bases aligning to TRBD2. The CDR3 consists of 15 residues. V lost 5 bases to trimming and J lost 9 bases; unmatched junction nucleotides: 5. The germline V gene has CDR1 LNHDA and CDR2 SQIVND (reference sequence). The CDR3 spells CASSPRTSGGRELFF. The CDR3 DNA reads as TGTGCCAGTAGTCCGCGGACTAGCGGGGGGAGGGAGCTGTTTTTT.

This clone came up once. The chain combines TRBV19 with TRBJ1-1; 12 nucleotides agree with TRBD1. This CDR3 has 13 amino acids. V dropped 10 bases and J dropped 5; count of bases not matched to a gene: 5. Germline V CDR1 and CDR2: LNHDA, SQIVND (reference sequence). CDR3 coding DNA: TGTGCCACCCGGGACAGGGGGCTTACTGAAGCTTTCTTT. Translated: CATRDRGLTEAFF.

This clone was picked up a small number of times. This chain links TRBV11-3 with TRBJ2-3, with D maybe TRBD2 (6 bases). The V gene lost 2 bases and the J gene lost 0 bases, with 9 bases spanning the gap. Germline V gives CDR1 SGHNT, CDR2 YENEEA. The CDR3 has 15 amino acids. The CDR3 loop reads CASSLRSGSTDTQYF. CDR3 coding DNA: TGTGCCAGCAGCTTAAGAAGCGGGAGCACAGATACGCAGTATTTT.

The rearrangement links TRBV18 to TRBJ2-5; a weak D match, TRBD1 (6 bases). Germline CDR1 reads KGHSH; CDR2 reads LQKENI. This CDR3 is built from 18 residues. The ends were cut back, 3 bases at V and 5 bases at J, with 25 bases in the middle. The DNA of the CDR3 is TGTGCCAGCTCACCCGGAGGATTGACAGGCAGGGGCACGGAGACCCAGTACTTC. Translated: CASSPGGLTGRGTETQYF.

This CDR3 reads CASIKGTSKRSPLHF. CDR3 sequence (DNA): TGTGCCAGCATCAAAGGGACATCTAAACGTTCACCCCTCCACTTT. This sequence joins TRBV6-5 and TRBJ1-6; D is perhaps TRBD1 (6 bases). The CDR3 is made up of 15 amino acids. Germline V gene data show CDR1 as MNHEY and CDR2 as SVGAGI. The V and J ends lost 7 bases and 9 bases respectively, with 19 bases between them.

The V call is TRBV7-8, the J call TRBJ1-5, with a weak D call TRBD1 (6 bases). Trimming stripped 3 bases from V and 6 bases from J, with 18 bases between. CDR1 is SGHVS and CDR2 is FQNEAQ in the germline V gene. The CDR3 runs to 16 residues. CDR3 sequence (DNA): TGTGCCAGCAGCTTGGGTACAGGGTATGGGGCTCAGCCCCAGCATTTT. Translating it yields CASSLGTGYGAQPQHF.

This clone was counted only a few times. This rearrangement joins TRBV27 to TRBJ1-6, with TRBD1 matching 9 bases. Germline loops: CDR1 MNHEY, CDR2 SMNVEV (reference sequence). V lost 4 bases to trimming and J lost 7 bases; unmatched junction nucleotides: 8. This CDR3 is 16 amino acids long. The CDR3 sequence: CASSSDRGIQNSPLHF. The CDR3 DNA reads as TGTGCCAGCAGTTCCGACAGGGGGATTCAAAATTCACCCCTCCACTTT.

V is TRBV7-3 and J is TRBJ1-1; 9 bases map to TRBD1. V shed 5 bases and J 3 bases; nucleotides not matched to a gene: 4. CDR1 SGHTA and CDR2 FQGTGA come from the germline V gene. The CDR3 is 14 amino acids. The CDR3 DNA reads as TGTGCCAGCAGCATGGGACAGGGAGACACTGAAGCTTTCTTT. Translating it yields CASSMGQGDTEAFF.

This clone was observed a few times. This chain uses TRBV6-6 with TRBJ2-1; tentative D call: TRBD1 (6 bases). Germline V gene data show CDR1 as MNHNY and CDR2 as SVGAGI (reference sequence). Between the trimmed V and J ends, which lost 7 bases and 3 bases, there was a span of 13 bases. The CDR3 extends over 14 amino acids. The CDR3 sequence: CASIQGGYYNEQFF. CDR3 coding DNA: TGTGCCAGCATCCAAGGGGGTTACTACAATGAGCAGTTCTTC.

The chain employs TRBV6-5 and TRBJ1-2; possible D gene TRBD1, 5 bases. The CDR3 length is 14 residues. The V end lost 0 bases, the J end lost 3 bases, and 8 bases lay between the germline ends. Germline loops: CDR1 MNHEY, CDR2 SVGAGI. This CDR3 is CASSYSGGDYGYTF. The CDR3, as DNA: TGTGCCAGCAGTTACTCGGGGGGGGACTATGGCTACACCTTC.

This sequence joins TRBV5-1 and TRBJ2-2, with TRBD1 matching over 7 bases. Germline V lookup: CDR1 SGHRS, CDR2 YFSETQ. This CDR3 has 15 amino acids. V lost 3 bases to trimming and J lost 5 bases; unmatched junction nucleotides: 7. As DNA, the CDR3 is TGCGCCAGCAGCTGGGGACAGACGGGGACCGGGGAGCTGTTTTTT. This encodes CASSWGQTGTGELFF. Supplemented by reference TRBV5-1 and TRBJ2-2, the full variable domain reads KAGVTQTPRYLIKTRGQQVTLSCSPISGHRSVSWYQQTPGQGLQFLFEYFSETQRNKGNFPGRFSGRQFSNSRSEMNVSTLELGDSALYLCASSWGQTGTGELFFGEGSRLTVL.

V gene TRBV15 combines with J gene TRBJ1-2, with TRBD1 as a possible D gene (5 bases). CDR1 is LNHNV and CDR2 is YYDKDF in the germline V gene (reference sequence). This CDR3 region has 14 residues. V was clipped by 1 base and J by 1 base, with 7 bases between them. The CDR3 bases are TGTGCCACCAGCAGAGGGGGCGTTAACTATGGCTACACCTTC. Amino acid sequence: CATSRGGVNYGYTF.